This TCR beta chain was identified in a study of breast tumors, draining lymph nodes, adjacent tissues. This clonotype showed up many times. With 6 bases removed from V and 7 bases from J, the gap between germline ends came to 19 bases. The CDR3 consists of 16 residues. TCRdb reprocessed the multiplex PCR reads with MiXCR, giving one entry per CDR3 protein. The sample records around 66,000 distinct CDR3 sequences, 43% being singletons. The clonotype originates from a female donor with breast cancer. Some clones in this sample may be carry-over from other donors' samples. Sequenced material: breast tumor tissue. The V and J genes are TRBV12-3 or TRBV12-4 and TRBJ1-6; D is uncertain. CDR3 sequence reads: CASSPSTSRRNSPLHF. The CDR3 DNA follows: TGTGCCAGCAGCCCCTCTACTTCGCGCAGAAATTCACCCCTCCACTTT.